The 31 T cell receptor beta chains given below trace back to one sample, sequenced in a study of persistence of HIV-infected CD4 T cells. The libraries were made with immunoSEQ version 4 in survey mode. Assay used: immunoSEQ multiplex PCR; TCRdb lists only in-frame clones, some missing. The repertoire includes around 60,000 clones, roughly 77% of them detected once, and under 2% sits in the top ten. The antigens these receptors bind are not known. An overlapping HIV-1 Gag peptide pool stimulated these cells at roughly 0.97 ug/peptide/mL. Sorted nonresponding memory CD4+ T cells were CD40L-negative, CD69-negative, CD45RO-high. The sequencing used CD4+ T cells sorted from PBMCs after roughly 19-hour stimulation, collected from a patient who received antiretroviral therapy. The receptors shown here come from an adult man with HIV who was CMV-seropositive.

This clone showed up just a few times. The rearrangement uses TRBV19 and TRBJ1-3; TRBD1 might be the D (5 bases). This CDR3 comprises 13 residues. The V end lost 6 bases, the J end lost 2 bases, and 8 bases lay between the germline ends. From germline, CDR1 is LNHDA and CDR2 SQIVND (reference sequence). The CDR3 nucleotides are TGTGCCAGTAGGGCCAGGGCTGGAAACACCATATATTTT. It codes for CASRARAGNTIYF.

This clone came up once. V gene TRBV18 combines with J gene TRBJ1-2; no clear D. V was clipped by 2 bases and J by 8 bases, with 15 bases between them. Germline V lookup: CDR1 KGHSH, CDR2 LQKENI. This CDR3 is built from 14 residues. This chain's CDR3 is CASSPTTLKGGYTF. The CDR3 DNA is TGTGCCAGCTCACCAACCACCCTCAAAGGGGGCTACACCTTC.

The V call is TRBV10-3, the J call TRBJ2-3, with 9 positions matching TRBD2. The germline V gene encodes CDR1 ENHRY and CDR2 SYGVKD. The CDR3 length is 18 residues. Losses at the gene ends were 3 bases for V and 0 bases for J; bases not matched to a gene: 10. DNA for the CDR3: TGTGCCATCAGTGACCACAGCGGGGGGTACTCTAGCACAGATACGCAGTATTTT. Protein: CAISDHSGGYSSTDTQYF.

The sample holds one count of this clone. V is TRBV2 and J is TRBJ2-4; D is unclear. V was trimmed by 6 bases and J by 6 bases, leaving 9 bases between them. The germline V gene encodes CDR1 SNHLY and CDR2 FYNNEI. The CDR3 runs to 12 residues. This CDR3 is CASRVGGNIQYF. The CDR3 nucleotides are TGTGCCAGCAGAGTAGGCGGAAACATTCAGTACTTC.

This clone was observed a single time. This chain connects TRBV12-5 to TRBJ2-3, with 11 bases that match TRBD2. The V gene end was trimmed by 6 bases and the J gene end by 6 bases; junction bases not matched to a gene: 11. The CDR3 loop spans 16 amino acids. Looked up from germline, CDR1 is LGHNT and CDR2 is FRNRAP. The CDR3 DNA is TGTGCTAGTGGCCTCAGGGTAGCGGGGGGGAGGGATACGCAGTATTTT. This sequence encodes CASGLRVAGGRDTQYF.

The chain joins TRBV5-1 to TRBJ2-7, with 7 bases matching TRBD2. From germline, CDR1 is SGHRS and CDR2 YFSETQ. Trimming at V came to 4 bases and at J to 5 bases, leaving 6 bases not matched to a gene. CDR3 size: 13 residues. CDR3 amino acids: CASSPMGTNEQYF. CDR3 in DNA: TGCGCCAGCAGCCCTATGGGGACTAACGAGCAGTACTTC. Filled out from reference TRBV5-1 and TRBJ2-7, the complete variable domain reads KAGVTQTPRYLIKTRGQQVTLSCSPISGHRSVSWYQQTPGQGLQFLFEYFSETQRNKGNFPGRFSGRQFSNSRSEMNVSTLELGDSALYLCASSPMGTNEQYFGPGTRLTVT.

The rearrangement joins TRBV7-9 to TRBJ1-2; D possibly corresponds to TRBD1 (5 bases). This CDR3 region has 15 residues. Trimming stripped 2 bases from V and 3 bases from J, with 13 bases between. Looked up from germline, CDR1 is SEHNR and CDR2 is FQNEAQ (reference sequence). This CDR3 reads CASSLNGAFDYGYTF. The CDR3 bases are TGTGCCAGCAGCTTAAATGGGGCCTTTGACTATGGCTACACCTTC.

The chain uses TRBV5-1 and TRBJ2-2; D may correspond to TRBD1 or TRBD2 (6 bases each). CDR1 SGHRS and CDR2 YFSETQ come from the germline V gene. Trimming removed 0 bases at V and 5 bases at J, with 11 bases between. The CDR3 extends over 15 amino acids. The CDR3 DNA sequence: TGCGCCAGCAGCTTGGGCCTAGGGGGGACCGGGGAGCTGTTTTTT. Translating gives CASSLGLGGTGELFF.

J is TRBJ1-2 and V is TRBV27; possibly TRBD1 for D (5 bases). The CDR3 contains 15 residues. Germline-derived CDR1 and CDR2 are MNHEY and SMNVEV (reference sequence). V gave up 2 bases and J gave up 4 bases, with 14 bases separating them. CDR3: CASSLRQGEFYGYTF. In DNA form, the CDR3 reads TGTGCCAGCAGTTTACGGCAGGGAGAGTTCTATGGCTACACCTTC.

The V call is TRBV10-1, the J call TRBJ2-7; D not resolved. In germline, CDR1 is WNHNN, CDR2 SYGVQD (reference sequence). This CDR3 contains 10 residues. The germline V and J ends were trimmed by 8 bases and 5 bases, with 7 bases remaining between them. As DNA, the CDR3 is TGCGCCAGCCCCCAGAACGAGCAGTACTTC. It codes for CASPQNEQYF.

The rearrangement joins TRBV19 to TRBJ1-2, with a possible D match to TRBD1 (5 bases). Germline lookup yields CDR1 LNHDA and CDR2 SQIVND (reference sequence). This CDR3 comprises 13 residues. The V gene lost 9 bases and the J gene lost 6 bases, with 17 bases spanning the gap. The CDR3 sequence is CASTRDLQNGYTF. The CDR3 nucleotides are TGTGCCAGCACTAGGGACCTACAAAATGGCTACACCTTC.

This clone is medium-sized by share. At the DNA level, this CDR3 is encoded by other sequences in the same sample as well. The genes are TRBV19 and TRBJ2-2, with D possibly being TRBD1 (5 bases). The CDR3 totals 13 residues. Trimming removed 4 bases from V and 5 bases from J, with 8 bases in between. CDR1 LNHDA and CDR2 SQIVND come from the germline V gene (reference sequence). The chain's CDR3 is CASSTQGTGELFF. In nucleotides, the CDR3 is TGTGCCAGTAGTACGCAGGGTACCGGGGAGCTGTTTTTT.

V is TRBV5-1 and J is TRBJ2-2; D perhaps matches TRBD1 (5 bases). CDR1 SGHRS and CDR2 YFSETQ come from the germline V gene. This CDR3 spans 11 amino acids. The V end was cut by 6 bases, the J end by 5 bases, with 5 bases between. CDR3 region: CASTGTGELFF. The CDR3, as DNA: TGCGCCAGCACAGGGACCGGGGAGCTGTTTTTT. The full variable domain, in which reference TRBV5-1 and TRBJ2-2 provide the parts outside the CDR3, is KAGVTQTPRYLIKTRGQQVTLSCSPISGHRSVSWYQQTPGQGLQFLFEYFSETQRNKGNFPGRFSGRQFSNSRSEMNVSTLELGDSALYLCASTGTGELFFGEGSRLTVL.

There are many counts of this clone. V usage is TRBV27 and J usage is TRBJ2-7; 7 bases are a match to TRBD1. V lost 5 bases and J lost 5; bases outside the gene matches: 6. Germline CDR1 reads MNHEY; CDR2 reads SMNVEV (reference sequence). This CDR3 spans 13 amino acids. The CDR3: CASSPRTGDEQYF. CDR3 coding DNA: TGTGCCAGCAGTCCCCGGACAGGAGACGAGCAGTACTTC.

The sample holds a few counts of this clone. Other DNA sequences in this sample translate to the same CDR3. This chain connects TRBV5-1 to TRBJ1-1, with D uncertain. Trimming stripped 0 bases from V and 1 base from J, with 10 bases between. Per the germline V gene, CDR1 is SGHRS and CDR2 is YFSETQ. The CDR3 consists of 15 residues. The CDR3 region is CASSLGDLPNTEAFF. CDR3 bases: TGCGCCAGCAGCTTGGGCGACCTCCCGAACACTGAAGCTTTCTTT. Together with reference TRBV5-1 and TRBJ1-1, the CDR3 gives the full variable domain: KAGVTQTPRYLIKTRGQQVTLSCSPISGHRSVSWYQQTPGQGLQFLFEYFSETQRNKGNFPGRFSGRQFSNSRSEMNVSTLELGDSALYLCASSLGDLPNTEAFFGQGTRLTVV.

This chain uses TRBV9 with TRBJ1-1, with D possibly being TRBD1 (5 bases). Trimming removed 4 bases at V and 1 base at J, with 8 bases between. The CDR3 covers 13 residues. CDR1 and CDR2 from the germline V gene are SGDLS and YYNGEE. The CDR3 region is CASSITGNTEAFF. For the CDR3, the DNA is TGTGCCAGCAGCATAACAGGGAACACTGAAGCTTTCTTT.

The rearrangement joins TRBV6-5 to TRBJ1-5, with D perhaps TRBD1 (5 bases). Trimming left V 6 bases short and J 3 bases short, with 12 bases between. From germline, CDR1 is MNHEY and CDR2 SVGAGI. The CDR3 consists of 14 residues. CDR3 nucleotide sequence: TGTGCCAGCAGCCCCGCAGGGCTCAATCAGCCCCAGCATTTT. It is translated as CASSPAGLNQPQHF.

The chain has TRBV5-1 and TRBJ2-3, with no clear D. The CDR3 totals 12 residues. The V gene's germline CDR1 is SGHRS and CDR2 YFSETQ. V lost 4 bases, J lost 5 bases, and 8 bases lay in between. CDR3 in amino acids: CASSPSGDTQYF. For the CDR3, the DNA is TGCGCCAGCAGCCCCTCAGGAGATACGCAGTATTTT.

The rearrangement joins TRBV7-2 to TRBJ1-2, with TRBD1 matching over 9 bases. The CDR3 is 17 amino acids. V trimming: 5 bases; J trimming: 8 bases; junction bases outside the gene matches: 18. CDR1 and CDR2 from the germline V gene are SGHTA and FQGNSA. DNA of the CDR3: TGTGCCAGCAGCATACCCCCGGGACAGGGATCTTTGGGAGGCTACACCTTC. Encoded protein: CASSIPPGQGSLGGYTF.

The gene calls are TRBV27 and TRBJ1-1; D gene unclear. Looked up from germline, CDR1 is MNHEY and CDR2 is SMNVEV (reference sequence). Trimming removed 2 bases at V and 0 bases at J, with 10 bases between. The CDR3 is made up of 15 amino acids. The CDR3 coding sequence is TGTGCCAGCAGTTTAGGTAGAACCATGAACACTGAAGCTTTCTTT. This codes for CASSLGRTMNTEAFF.

The chain carries TRBV18 and TRBJ2-5; 7 bases fit TRBD1. The CDR3 contains 15 residues. The J segment lost 11 bases and the V segment lost 0 bases, leaving 12 bases of the junction unmatched. Germline V gives CDR1 KGHSH, CDR2 LQKENI. CDR3 DNA sequence: TGTGCCAGCTCACCACCGGCCGGGACAGCGAGCGCGCAGTACTTC. Translated: CASSPPAGTASAQYF.

This rearrangement joins TRBV5-5 to TRBJ1-2; possible D gene TRBD1, 6 bases. Germline V gene data show CDR1 as SGHKS and CDR2 as YYEKEE (reference sequence). V dropped 4 bases and J dropped 4 bases, with 17 bases sitting between them. The CDR3 has 15 residues. The CDR3 sequence: CASSPGAVLAYGYTF. CDR3 DNA: TGTGCCAGCAGCCCGGGGGCGGTGCTCGCCTATGGCTACACCTTC.

This rearrangement joins TRBV2 to TRBJ1-3, with D hard to call. CDR3 length equals 14 residues. V lost 2 bases and J lost 4, with 9 bases in between. The germline gives CDR1 SNHLY, CDR2 FYNNEI. The CDR3 sequence is CASSEFEGGNTIYF. The CDR3 nucleotides read TGTGCCAGCAGTGAATTCGAAGGGGGAAACACCATATATTTT.

This clone turned up a few times. This chain joins TRBV9 and TRBJ1-1, with unresolved D. V was clipped by 5 bases and J by 1 base, with 12 bases between them. CDR1 is SGDLS, CDR2 YYNGEE, per germline. There are 14 residues in the CDR3. The CDR3 loop is CASSRLGSNTEAFF. CDR3 DNA sequence: TGTGCCAGCAGTCGCCTTGGATCGAACACTGAAGCTTTCTTT.

This chain links TRBV2 with TRBJ1-4, with D hard to call. This CDR3 spans 11 amino acids. Germline CDR1 reads SNHLY; CDR2 reads FYNNEI. Trimming took off 5 bases at V and 6 bases at J, with 4 bases between the two ends. For the CDR3, the DNA is TGTGCCAGCAGTCCCGATGAAAAACTGTTTTTT. The encoded protein is CASSPDEKLFF.

This clone has only a few counts. This chain joins TRBV19 and TRBJ1-5; D remains unclear. This CDR3 has 17 residues. Germline V gene lookup returns CDR1 LNHDA and CDR2 SQIVND (reference sequence). V lost 3 bases, J lost 2 bases, and 17 bases lay in between. The CDR3 region has the DNA TGTGCCAGTAGTATTAGAGGGCCGGCCGCCGGCAATCAGCCCCAGCATTTT. Its protein is CASSIRGPAAGNQPQHF.

V gene TRBV10-2 combines with J gene TRBJ1-6; maybe TRBD1 (5 bases). Germline V CDR1 and CDR2: WSHSY, SAAADI. The V and J ends lost 0 bases and 7 bases respectively, with 13 bases between them. The CDR3 has 16 residues. The CDR3 DNA sequence: TGCGCCAGCAGTGAGTCGGACGGGACTGGAAATTCACCCCTCCACTTT. Translation gives CASSESDGTGNSPLHF.

This clone has just one count. This rearrangement joins TRBV6-6 to TRBJ2-2, with 7 nucleotides matching TRBD1. Germline CDR1 reads MNHNY; CDR2 reads SVGAGI (reference sequence). J gave up 6 bases and V 7 bases, and 8 bases lay outside the gene matches. CDR3 length: 14 residues. This CDR3 reads CASTDRVGSGELFF. The DNA of the CDR3 is TGTGCCAGCACCGACAGGGTGGGGTCCGGGGAGCTGTTTTTT.

The chain is built from TRBV3-1 (or the pseudogene TRBV3-2) and TRBJ1-5, with 9 nucleotides matching TRBD1. V trimming: 1 base; J trimming: 6 bases; junction bases outside the gene matches: 4. Germline CDR1 LGHDT, CDR2 YNNKEL (reference sequence). The CDR3 has 15 amino acids. The CDR3 coding sequence is TGTGCCAGCAGCCAAGGGGGACAGGGCGGTCAGCCCCAGCATTTT. It yields the protein CASSQGGQGGQPQHF.

The chain uses TRBV6-2 or TRBV6-3 and TRBJ2-7; D remains ambiguous. The V gene's germline CDR1 is MNHEY and CDR2 SVGEGT. The CDR3 has 14 amino acids. With 2 bases removed from V and 1 base from J, the gap between germline ends came to 9 bases. The CDR3 protein is CASSYKGGSYEQYF. The DNA of the CDR3 is TGTGCCAGCAGTTACAAAGGCGGTTCCTACGAGCAGTACTTC.

The V call is TRBV18, the J call TRBJ1-6, with 9 nucleotides matching TRBD1. CDR1 is KGHSH, CDR2 LQKENI, per germline. J was trimmed by 9 bases and V by 6 bases; bases with no gene match: 6. The CDR3 is 14 amino acids. CDR3 sequence (DNA): TGTGCCAGCTCTTCTGGACAGGGGACTTCACCCCTCCACTTT. Its translation: CASSSGQGTSPLHF.